These 30 T cell receptor beta chains originate from one sample sequenced in a study of cytomegalovirus exposure and HLA in healthy donors (TCRdb year 2017). Preparation of the library involved the immunoSEQ multiplex PCR assay. The multiplex PCR relied on a mix of 60 forward primers for TCR Vbeta segments and 13 reverse primers for TCR Jbeta segments. Held by TCRdb, this immuneACCESS table contains in-frame sequences only and omits some clones. Under half of the omission traces to an unresolved V gene where checked; the cause of the rest is unknown. This sample gives approximately 80,000 clones in total; around three fifths of them show up just once. Approximately 15% of the sample belongs to the ten largest clones. The sample comprised PBMCs. These receptors all stem from a woman between 35 and 50 years old in good health and CMV-seropositive.

This chain links TRBV5-6 with TRBJ1-2; 8 bases fit TRBD1. Germline V CDR1 and CDR2: SGHDT, YYEEEE. With 2 bases clipped from V and 7 bases from J, the junction kept 7 bases outside the gene matches. This CDR3 comprises 14 residues. The CDR3, as DNA: TGTGCCAGCAGCTTTTACAGGGGGGGTTCTGGCTACACCTTC. Translation gives CASSFYRGGSGYTF. Drawing the rest from reference TRBV5-6 and TRBJ1-2, the complete variable domain is DAGVTQSPTHLIKTRGQQVTLRCSPKSGHDTVSWYQQALGQGPQFIFQYYEEEERQRGNFPDRFSGHQFPNYSSELNVNALLLGDSALYLCASSFYRGGSGYTFGSGTRLTVV.

This chain uses TRBV27 with TRBJ1-1; D may be TRBD1 (5 bases). The CDR3 extends over 18 amino acids. Germline V CDR1 and CDR2: MNHEY, SMNVEV (reference sequence). Trimming took 5 bases from V and 0 from J, leaving 22 bases between them. In DNA form, the CDR3 reads TGTGCCAGCAGTCCACGCACCCATACCGGGACTGTGAACACTGAAGCTTTCTTT. This gives the protein CASSPRTHTGTVNTEAFF.

This chain uses TRBV30 with TRBJ2-7, with 10 bases aligning to TRBD2. The CDR3 is 16 residues long. Germline V gene sequence: CDR1 GTSNPN, CDR2 SVGIG (reference sequence). V lost 1 base to trimming and J lost 3 bases; unmatched junction nucleotides: 9. The CDR3 sequence is CAWSGGGTSEYYEQYF. Written as DNA, the CDR3 is TGTGCCTGGAGTGGGGGGGGGACTAGCGAGTACTACGAGCAGTACTTC.

The V and J genes are TRBV4-3 and TRBJ2-1, with D unclear. CDR1 and CDR2 from the germline V gene are LGHNA and YSLEER. The CDR3 totals 16 residues. Trimming left V 0 bases short and J 4 bases short, with 13 bases between. The CDR3 nucleotides are TGCGCCAGCAGCCAAGATCGTGGGCTACAGTACAATGAGCAGTTCTTC. Protein product: CASSQDRGLQYNEQFF.

The V call is TRBV4-2, the J call TRBJ1-1; 7 bases align to TRBD1. The CDR3 totals 17 residues. The V gene end was trimmed by 1 base and the J gene end by 1 base; junction bases not matched to a gene: 9. Germline loops: CDR1 LGHNA, CDR2 YNFKEQ. The CDR3 spells CASSQGQGGAGNTEAFF. CDR3 coding DNA: TGTGCCAGCAGCCAAGGACAGGGTGGGGCCGGGAACACTGAAGCTTTCTTT.

The genes are TRBV9 and TRBJ1-5; D not certain. Trimming stripped 0 bases from V and 10 bases from J, with 17 bases between. CDR1 and CDR2 (germline): SGDLS, YYNGEE. The CDR3 runs 15 residues. The CDR3 DNA reads TGTGCCAGCAGCGTAGGGGGAGGTCTAAAAGAACCCCAGCATTTT. This gives the protein CASSVGGGLKEPQHF. Full variable domain (outside the CDR3, taken from reference TRBV9 and TRBJ1-5): DSGVTQTPKHLITATGQRVTLRCSPRSGDLSVYWYQQSLDQGLQFLIQYYNGEERAKGNILERFSAQQFPDLHSELNLSSLELGDSALYFCASSVGGGLKEPQHFGDGTRLSIL.

The CDR3 region is CASRRKGAAGELFF. The CDR3 nucleotides read TGTGCCAGCAGGCGAAAGGGGGCCGCCGGGGAGCTGTTTTTT. The V and J genes are TRBV27 and TRBJ2-2, with 7 bases fitting TRBD1. The CDR3 consists of 14 residues. Germline CDR1 and CDR2: MNHEY and SMNVEV (reference sequence). V lost 6 bases, J lost 6 bases, and 7 bases stayed unmatched.

The V and J genes are TRBV18 and TRBJ2-7; perhaps TRBD1 as D (5 bases). The CDR3 runs 15 residues. V was trimmed by 3 bases and J by 2 bases, leaving 14 bases between them. Germline-derived CDR1 and CDR2 are KGHSH and LQKENI. The CDR3 DNA is TGTGCCAGCTCACCCTATCAGGACAAAACCTACGAGCAGTACTTC. The encoded protein is CASSPYQDKTYEQYF.

The rearrangement links TRBV11-1 to TRBJ2-7; a weak D match, TRBD2 (5 bases). V dropped 4 bases and J dropped 4 bases, with 14 bases sitting between them. There are 14 residues in the CDR3. Germline CDR1 SGHAT, CDR2 FQDESV (reference sequence). The CDR3 coding sequence is TGTGCCAGCAGCTCTCAGGTCGGGGTATACGAGCAGTACTTC. Translation: CASSSQVGVYEQYF.

This clone has more than one count but fewer than ten. The rearrangement joins TRBV11-2 to TRBJ1-1; D might be TRBD1 (6 bases). Germline lookup yields CDR1 SGHAT and CDR2 FQNNGV. Trimming pared 5 bases from V and 6 bases from J, leaving 19 bases between. This CDR3 contains 15 residues. CDR3 sequence (DNA): TGTGCCAGCAGCCTGAGGACAGAAGCTTTCCCTGAAGCTTTCTTT. As protein: CASSLRTEAFPEAFF. Using reference TRBV11-2 and TRBJ1-1 for the parts outside the CDR3, the full variable domain is EAGVAQSPRYKIIEKRQSVAFWCNPISGHATLYWYQQILGQGPKLLIQFQNNGVVDDSQLPKDRFSAERLKGVDSTLKIQPAKLEDSAVYLCASSLRTEAFPEAFFGQGTRLTVV.

The chain carries TRBV7-9 and TRBJ2-5; D is perhaps TRBD1 (6 bases). Trimming shortened V by 4 bases and J by 4 bases, and 13 bases separated the two germline ends. CDR1 and CDR2 from the germline V gene are SEHNR and FQNEAQ (reference sequence). This CDR3 contains 14 residues. Here the CDR3 DNA reads TGTGCCAGCAGCTACCGCAGGGGTGGAGAGACCCAGTACTTC. Translation gives CASSYRRGGETQYF.

The chain links TRBV28 to TRBJ1-4; TRBD1 might be the D (5 bases). The CDR3 contains 14 residues. Trimming took 3 bases from V and 3 from J, leaving 8 bases between them. Germline CDR1 and CDR2: MDHEN and SYDVKM. The CDR3 region has the DNA TGTGCCAGCAGTTTGGTCAGGGCTAATGAAAAACTGTTTTTT. Protein sequence: CASSLVRANEKLFF.

As regards this clone: A junction end diverges from the germline sequence, so it may reflect a read error. V gene TRBV2 combines with J gene TRBJ2-4; TRBD2 matches at 8 bases. The CDR3 loop spans 12 amino acids. Germline V gives CDR1 SNHLY, CDR2 FYNNEI. The DNA of the CDR3 is TGTGCCAGCAGTGAAGAGCTTAGCGGGACCGACTTC. Translated: CASSEELSGTDF.

The chain combines TRBV4-3 with TRBJ1-2; 10 bases agree with TRBD1. The CDR3 contains 17 residues. After removal of 0 bases from V and 7 bases from J, the junction contained 11 bases not matched to a gene. CDR1 LGHNA and CDR2 YSLEER come from the germline V gene. The CDR3 loop is CASSQERTGGASRGYTF. CDR3 sequence (DNA): TGCGCCAGCAGCCAAGAACGGACAGGGGGGGCCTCTCGTGGCTACACCTTC.

This clone was recorded a few times. V and J are TRBV7-9 and TRBJ2-5; 9 nucleotides agree with TRBD2. In germline, CDR1 is SEHNR, CDR2 FQNEAQ (reference sequence). The CDR3 extends over 16 amino acids. Trimming cost V 1 base and J 2 bases; bases outside gene matches: 5. CDR3 DNA: TGTGCCAGCAGCTTAGATCTAGCGGGAAGACAAGAGACCCAGTACTTC. Amino acids: CASSLDLAGRQETQYF. The full variable domain, with the rest looked up from reference TRBV7-9 and TRBJ2-5, is DTGVSQNPRHKITKRGQNVTFRCDPISEHNRLYWYRQTLGQGPEFLTYFQNEAQLEKSRLLSDRFSAERPKGSFSTLEIQRTEQGDSAMYLCASSLDLAGRQETQYFGPGTRLLVL.

Notes on this clone: The junction departs from germline at one end; a sequencing error may be responsible. CDR3 in amino acids: CATSELGGPNEKLFF. CDR3 bases: TGTGCCACCAGTGAGTTGGGGGGACCTAATGAAAAACTGTTTTTT. This chain uses TRBV10-3 with TRBJ1-4; possible D gene TRBD1, 5 bases. The germline CDR1 and CDR2 sequences are ENHRY and SYGVKD. The CDR3 is made up of 15 amino acids.

This clone turned up a few times. The V and J genes are TRBV4-3 and TRBJ2-1; D is ambiguous. Per germline, CDR1 LGHNA and CDR2 YSLEER. This CDR3 comprises 15 residues. V was cut by 0 bases and J by 5 bases, with 11 bases left in between. In nucleotides, the CDR3 is TGCGCCAGCAGCCAAGAGGCGAACCGGGACAATGAGCAGTTCTTC. Translating it yields CASSQEANRDNEQFF.

The gene calls are TRBV2 and TRBJ2-3, with D perhaps TRBD2 (6 bases). V shed 6 bases and J shed 4 bases, with 8 bases lying between them. Looked up from germline, CDR1 is SNHLY and CDR2 is FYNNEI. This CDR3 contains 12 residues. Written as DNA, the CDR3 is TGTGCCAGCAGGGAGGGTGCAGATACGCAGTATTTT. Its protein is CASREGADTQYF.

The rearrangement links TRBV25-1 to TRBJ2-5; tentative D call: TRBD1 (6 bases). Germline V gene data show CDR1 as MGHDK and CDR2 as SYGVNS. Trimming cost V 7 bases and J 5 bases, with 14 bases left between them. The CDR3 totals 13 residues. CDR3 coding DNA: TGTGCCAGCACCAGGGGAACTGAGGAGACCCAGTACTTC. This sequence encodes CASTRGTEETQYF.

The V call is TRBV28, the J call TRBJ2-2, with unresolved D. The ends were cut back, 6 bases at V and 3 bases at J, with 8 bases in the middle. Germline CDR1 is MDHEN and CDR2 is SYDVKM. This CDR3 is 13 amino acids long. The CDR3 coding sequence is TGTGCCAGCAGACTACCTTACACCGGGGAGCTGTTTTTT. Protein product: CASRLPYTGELFF.

Of note for this clone: Other DNA sequences of this sample code for an identical CDR3. J is TRBJ2-2 and V is TRBV7-7; no clear D gene. CDR3 size: 13 residues. In germline, CDR1 is SSHAT, CDR2 FNYEAQ (reference sequence). V was shortened by 3 bases and J by 4 bases, with 6 bases between the two germline ends. The chain's CDR3 is CASSLSRTGELFF. CDR3 nucleotides: TGTGCCAGCAGCTTGTCGCGCACCGGGGAGCTGTTTTTT.

V is TRBV5-1 and J is TRBJ1-2; 9 bases fit TRBD1. Germline V lookup: CDR1 SGHRS, CDR2 YFSETQ. The CDR3 has 14 residues. The ends lost 6 bases at V and 4 bases at J; junction bases unmatched: 7. The CDR3: CASKQGAFGYGYTF. The CDR3, as DNA: TGCGCCAGCAAACAGGGGGCGTTTGGCTATGGCTACACCTTC. Combining the CDR3 with reference TRBV5-1 and TRBJ1-2 gives the whole variable domain KAGVTQTPRYLIKTRGQQVTLSCSPISGHRSVSWYQQTPGQGLQFLFEYFSETQRNKGNFPGRFSGRQFSNSRSEMNVSTLELGDSALYLCASKQGAFGYGYTFGSGTRLTVV.

This clone was picked up one time. The chain is built from TRBV9 and TRBJ2-5, with 9 bases fitting TRBD2. The V segment lost 0 bases and the J segment 3 bases; nucleotides outside the gene matches: 12. Germline V gene lookup returns CDR1 SGDLS and CDR2 YYNGEE. This CDR3 region has 18 residues. The CDR3 loop is CASSVGVSGRGEKETQYF. CDR3 nucleotides: TGTGCCAGCAGCGTAGGGGTTAGCGGGAGAGGTGAAAAAGAGACCCAGTACTTC.

The rearrangement joins TRBV7-8 to TRBJ1-1; possible D gene TRBD1, 5 bases. The CDR3 is 12 residues long. Germline V gene data show CDR1 as SGHVS and CDR2 as FQNEAQ. With 6 bases removed from V and 9 bases from J, the gap between germline ends came to 14 bases. The CDR3 is CASSPGPGQAFF. CDR3 coding DNA: TGTGCCAGCAGTCCTGGCCCAGGGCAAGCTTTCTTT.

This chain uses TRBV2 with TRBJ2-5, with D perhaps TRBD2 (6 bases). This CDR3 has 12 amino acids. CDR1 and CDR2 from the germline V gene are SNHLY and FYNNEI. V was pared by 8 bases and J by 3 bases, with 10 bases between. CDR3 nucleotides: TGTGCCAGCGGGATAGCGGAAGAGACCCAGTACTTC. Amino acids: CASGIAEETQYF.

The chain is built from TRBV15 and TRBJ1-2, with a weak D call TRBD1 (6 bases). CDR3 size: 16 residues. V was shortened by 0 bases and J by 5 bases, with 16 bases between the two germline ends. Germline assignment: CDR1 LNHNV and CDR2 YYDKDF (reference sequence). The CDR3 loop is CATSRDPGGRRYGYTF. Written as DNA, the CDR3 is TGTGCCACCAGCAGAGACCCCGGGGGGCGCCGTTATGGCTACACCTTC.

This chain's CDR3 is CASSRGGEGGYEQYF. As DNA, the CDR3 is TGTGCCAGCAGCCGAGGCGGGGAAGGAGGTTACGAGCAGTACTTC. V usage is TRBV28 and J usage is TRBJ2-7; a possible D gene is TRBD2 (6 bases). V lost 6 bases, J lost 4 bases, and 19 bases lay in between. The CDR3 loop spans 15 amino acids. Germline V gene lookup returns CDR1 MDHEN and CDR2 SYDVKM.

The V and J genes are TRBV13 and TRBJ2-7; D remains ambiguous. V was pared by 0 bases and J by 3 bases, with 6 bases between. The germline gives CDR1 PRHDT, CDR2 FYEKMQ (reference sequence). The CDR3 extends over 13 amino acids. CDR3 DNA: TGTGCCAGCAGCTTAGGCCTCAGCTACGAGCAGTACTTC. Amino acid sequence: CASSLGLSYEQYF. Together with reference TRBV13 and TRBJ2-7, the CDR3 gives the full variable domain: AAGVIQSPRHLIKEKRETATLKCYPIPRHDTVYWYQQGPGQDPQFLISFYEKMQSDKGSIPDRFSAQQFSDYHSELNMSSLELGDSALYFCASSLGLSYEQYFGPGTRLTVT.

The rearrangement links TRBV9 to TRBJ2-5, with 10 bases that match TRBD2. Trimming cost V 3 bases and J 5 bases; bases outside gene matches: 7. Germline V gives CDR1 SGDLS, CDR2 YYNGEE. This CDR3 is 15 amino acids long. The CDR3 nucleotides read TGTGCCAGCAGCGCGACTCCGGGACTAGCGGAGACCCAGTACTTC. Amino acids: CASSATPGLAETQYF.

The chain combines TRBV7-2 with TRBJ1-5, with TRBD1 identical over 10 bases. The CDR3 spans 15 residues. V was clipped by 5 bases and J by 2 bases; unmatched bases: 3. From germline, CDR1 is SGHTA and CDR2 FQGNSA. The chain's CDR3 is CASSQGTGGNQPQHF. The DNA for the CDR3 is TGTGCCAGCAGCCAAGGGACAGGGGGCAATCAGCCCCAGCATTTT.